The entry that follows covers one T cell receptor (beta chain) sequence. V was trimmed by 5 bases and J by 2 bases, leaving 16 bases between them. CDR1 is MNHEY and CDR2 is SVGAGI in the germline V gene. The CDR3 loop spans 15 amino acids. This record belongs to a study of patients and donors after allogeneic stem cell transplantation. TCRdb independently ran MiXCR on the RT-PCR reads; one entry per CDR3 protein. The table records under 200,000 distinct CDR3 sequences, roughly 31% of them present only once. Sequencing input: blood, either unsorted or a sorted T cell fraction (not recorded which). This receptor was obtained from a human donor who was either an allogeneic HSCT recipient or a stem cell or donor lymphocyte infusion donor (not recorded which). It is not recorded whose cells these are; they may come from a transplant donor. This chain connects TRBV6-5 to TRBJ2-7; D possibly uses TRBD1 or TRBD2 (5 bases each). The DNA of the CDR3 is TGTGCCAGCAGTGAATCCGGGACCTTACCCTACGAGCAGTACTTC. Translated: CASSESGTLPYEQYF.